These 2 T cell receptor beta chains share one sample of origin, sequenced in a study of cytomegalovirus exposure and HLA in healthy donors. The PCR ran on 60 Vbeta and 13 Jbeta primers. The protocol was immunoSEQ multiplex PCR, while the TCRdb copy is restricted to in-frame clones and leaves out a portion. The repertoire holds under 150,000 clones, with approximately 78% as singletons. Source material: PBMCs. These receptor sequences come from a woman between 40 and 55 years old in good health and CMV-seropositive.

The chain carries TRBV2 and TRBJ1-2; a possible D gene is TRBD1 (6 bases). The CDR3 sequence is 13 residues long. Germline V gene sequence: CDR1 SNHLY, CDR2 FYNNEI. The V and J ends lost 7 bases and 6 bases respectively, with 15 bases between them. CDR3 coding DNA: TGTGCCAGCACCCTAAAACAGGGCCATGGCTACACCTTC. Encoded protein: CASTLKQGHGYTF.

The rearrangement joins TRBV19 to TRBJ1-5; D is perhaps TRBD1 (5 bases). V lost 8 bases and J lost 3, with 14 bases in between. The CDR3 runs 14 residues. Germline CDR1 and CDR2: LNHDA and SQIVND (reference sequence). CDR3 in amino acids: CASHGGASNQPQHF. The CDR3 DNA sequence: TGTGCCAGTCATGGTGGGGCTTCCAATCAGCCCCAGCATTTT. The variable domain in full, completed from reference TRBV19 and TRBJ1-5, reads DGGITQSPKYLFRKEGQNVTLSCEQNLNHDAMYWYRQDPGQGLRLIYYSQIVNDFQKGDIAEGYSVSREKKESFPLTVTSAQKNPTAFYLCASHGGASNQPQHFGDGTRLSIL.